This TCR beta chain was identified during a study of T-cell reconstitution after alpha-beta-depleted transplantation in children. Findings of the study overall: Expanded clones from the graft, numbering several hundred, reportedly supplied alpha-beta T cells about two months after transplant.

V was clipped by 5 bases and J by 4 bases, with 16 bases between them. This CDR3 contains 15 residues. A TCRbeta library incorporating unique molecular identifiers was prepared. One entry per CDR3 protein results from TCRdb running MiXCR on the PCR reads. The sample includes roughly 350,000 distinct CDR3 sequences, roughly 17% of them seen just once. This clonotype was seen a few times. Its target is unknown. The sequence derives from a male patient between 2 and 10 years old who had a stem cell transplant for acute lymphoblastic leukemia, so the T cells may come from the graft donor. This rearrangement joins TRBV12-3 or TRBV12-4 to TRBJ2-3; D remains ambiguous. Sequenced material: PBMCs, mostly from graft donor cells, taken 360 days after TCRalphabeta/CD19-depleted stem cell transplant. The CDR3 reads CASSPDQVRADTQYF. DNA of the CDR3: TGTGCCAGCAGTCCCGATCAGGTTAGGGCAGATACGCAGTATTTT.